A selection of T cell receptor beta chains follows, all from one sample in a study of T-cell reconstitution after alpha-beta-depleted transplantation in children. TCRdb passed the PCR reads through MiXCR, listing each CDR3 protein once. The sample contains about 610,000 distinct CDR3 sequences, about 11% of which appear only once. The source was PBMCs from the stem cell graft donor, collected from the stem cell graft. These receptors were collected from a human donor who donated a stem cell graft to a child with acute myeloid leukemia. The CDR3 runs from the conserved cysteine through the conserved F or W. The D gene is left open where the match is weak. Only part of the rows carry a size: once, few, many, or a class if the clone is expanded.

cdr3_nt cdr3_aa clone_size v_call cdr3_length j_call d_call
TGTGCCAGCAGTGAACGGAGCGGACCGTTCTTC CASSERSGPFF . TRBV2 11 TRBJ2-1 .
TGCAGTGCTCCACCTTCTAGCGGGAGTAACGAGCAGTACTTC CSAPPSSGSNEQYF few TRBV20-1 14 TRBJ2-7 TRBD2
TGTGCCAGCACTACTCCGGGAGGGCAAGAGACCCAGTACTTC CASTTPGGQETQYF . TRBV7-2 14 TRBJ2-5 TRBD2
TGTGCCAGCAGCGCCAGGGGCGGGGTTACCTACAATGAGCAGTTCTTC CASSARGGVTYNEQFF . TRBV11-3 16 TRBJ2-1 .
TGTGCCAGCAGTCCGCCGGGCAGGGGTCTTGGAAACACCATATATTTT CASSPPGRGLGNTIYF many TRBV12-3/TRBV12-4 16 TRBJ1-3 .
TGCAGCGCAACCGGGACTAGCGGGAGATTTGAGCAGTTCTTC CSATGTSGRFEQFF many TRBV29-1 14 TRBJ2-1 TRBD2
TGTGCCAGCACCCTTCCGGAGCGGGCCCGAAATGAGCAGTTCTTC CASTLPERARNEQFF many TRBV28 15 TRBJ2-1 .
TGCAGTGCTAGCCTAGCGGGAGTTACCTACAATGAGCAGTTCTTC CSASLAGVTYNEQFF many TRBV20-1 15 TRBJ2-1 TRBD2
TGTGCCAGCAGCTTAAGATCAGCGGGAGGACACTCAGCCGGGGAGCTGTTTTTT CASSLRSAGGHSAGELFF . TRBV7-3 18 TRBJ2-2 TRBD2
TGCGCCAGCAGCCAAGAGTGGACTTCCTCACATTACGAGCAGTACTTC CASSQEWTSSHYEQYF many TRBV4-3 16 TRBJ2-7 .
TGCAGTGCTTACACCGCAAATCCAGATACGCAGTATTTT CSAYTANPDTQYF . TRBV20-1 13 TRBJ2-3 .
TGTGCCATCCGGGACCGCTACGAGCAGTACTTC CAIRDRYEQYF . TRBV6-1 11 TRBJ2-7 .
TGTGCCAGCAGTCCCCAAACGGGACCCAAGAGCAATCAGCCCCAGCATTTT CASSPQTGPKSNQPQHF . TRBV2 17 TRBJ1-5 .
TGTGCCAGCAGCTTAGGACTAGCGGGGAGCTACAATGAGCAGTTCTTC CASSLGLAGSYNEQFF many TRBV7-6 16 TRBJ2-1 TRBD2
TGTGCCAGCAGTTACGCTACTAGCGGGAGTTGGACAGATACGCAGTATTTT CASSYATSGSWTDTQYF many TRBV6-5 17 TRBJ2-3 TRBD2
TGCAGCGTCAAAAGGGGGAGCTTTGGGCAAGATACGCAGTATTTT CSVKRGSFGQDTQYF . TRBV29-1 15 TRBJ2-3 .
TGTGCCACCAGCAGGGGGGAGGGTAGCGGGACGGAGACCCAGTACTTC CATSRGEGSGTETQYF . TRBV15 16 TRBJ2-5 TRBD2
TGCGCCAGCAGCCGAGGGGACAGGGGACTTGTCACCACTGAAGCTTTCTTT CASSRGDRGLVTTEAFF . TRBV5-1 17 TRBJ1-1 TRBD1
TGCAGCGTTGGGAAACTCACAGATACGCAGTATTTT CSVGKLTDTQYF few TRBV29-1 12 TRBJ2-3 .
TGCAGCGTTGGGCCGATAGCGGGAGGTCTGAAGGGAGATACGCAGTATTTT CSVGPIAGGLKGDTQYF once TRBV29-1 17 TRBJ2-3 TRBD2
TGTGCCAGCAGTCCGCAGGTGGGTTACCATGAGCAGTTCTTC CASSPQVGYHEQFF few TRBV12-3/TRBV12-4 14 TRBJ2-1 .
TGCAGTGTTAGACTAGCGACTAGCACAGATACGCAGTATTTT CSVRLATSTDTQYF many TRBV20-1 14 TRBJ2-3 TRBD2
TGTGCCACCAGGGCTACCGGGACTAGCGGGACCCAGTTCTTC CATRATGTSGTQFF . TRBV24-1 14 TRBJ2-1 TRBD2
TGCAGTGCTAGAGCCCCGGGGGGCCAGGGCTACGAGCAGTACTTC CSARAPGGQGYEQYF . TRBV20-1 15 TRBJ2-7 .
TGCAGTGCCGATTCTAGCGGGAGCACGAGGGAGACCCAGTACTTC CSADSSGSTRETQYF many TRBV20-1 15 TRBJ2-5 TRBD2
TGTGCCAGCAGTCCTCTGACCGGGATCCTCCCGGGGGATACGCAGTATTTT CASSPLTGILPGDTQYF . TRBV12-3/TRBV12-4 17 TRBJ2-3 .
TGTGCCAGCAGTTTGTTAGGCGGGAGCTACGAGCAGTACTTC CASSLLGGSYEQYF many TRBV12-3/TRBV12-4 14 TRBJ2-7 TRBD2
TGTGCCAGCAGCTGGCAGGGGGCCGGCTCCTACGAGCAGTACTTC CASSWQGAGSYEQYF . TRBV7-9 15 TRBJ2-7 TRBD1
TGCAGTGCTCCTGGGGCAAGTATTAATGAGCAGTTCTTC CSAPGASINEQFF many TRBV20-1 13 TRBJ2-1 .
TGTGCCAGCAGCACCGGACTAGGAGCTTCCGAGCAGTACTTC CASSTGLGASEQYF . TRBV6-2/TRBV6-3 14 TRBJ2-7 TRBD2
TGCAGTGCTAGGGATGGAGGAGCGGGTCACACCGGGGAGCTGTTTTTT CSARDGGAGHTGELFF many TRBV20-1 16 TRBJ2-2 .
TGTGCCAGCAGCCCGCAGGGGGGTCGGGAGCGGACCCAGTACTTC CASSPQGGRERTQYF . TRBV7-2 15 TRBJ2-5 .
TGTGCCAGCAGCTCAGGGGAGCGGGCGAACACTGAAGCTTTCTTT CASSSGERANTEAFF . TRBV7-9 15 TRBJ1-1 .
TGTGCCAGCAGTTACTCGGGGGGGAACACTGAAGCTTTCTTT CASSYSGGNTEAFF . TRBV6-5 14 TRBJ1-1 .
TGCGCCAGCAGCCAAGAGTCCCACATTCAGTACTTC CASSQESHIQYF many TRBV4-3 12 TRBJ2-4 .
TGTGCCAGCAGTCCGAACAGGGGGACAGATACGCAGTATTTT CASSPNRGTDTQYF . TRBV12-3/TRBV12-4 14 TRBJ2-3 TRBD1
TGCAGCGTTGAAGTGGGGGGGACAGGGTGGATGAACTATGGCTACACCTTC CSVEVGGTGWMNYGYTF few TRBV29-1 17 TRBJ1-2 TRBD1
TGTGCCACCAGCACAAGGACAGGGGACCGTCAGCCCCAGCATTTT CATSTRTGDRQPQHF few TRBV15 15 TRBJ1-5 TRBD1
TGCGCCAGCAGCCCGCCGGGACTAGCGGTCACCGGGGAGCTGTTTTTT CASSPPGLAVTGELFF many TRBV5-1 16 TRBJ2-2 TRBD2
TGTGCCTCGAGGCAGGCAGGCACCGGGGAGCTGTTTTTT CASRQAGTGELFF . TRBV12-3/TRBV12-4 13 TRBJ2-2 .